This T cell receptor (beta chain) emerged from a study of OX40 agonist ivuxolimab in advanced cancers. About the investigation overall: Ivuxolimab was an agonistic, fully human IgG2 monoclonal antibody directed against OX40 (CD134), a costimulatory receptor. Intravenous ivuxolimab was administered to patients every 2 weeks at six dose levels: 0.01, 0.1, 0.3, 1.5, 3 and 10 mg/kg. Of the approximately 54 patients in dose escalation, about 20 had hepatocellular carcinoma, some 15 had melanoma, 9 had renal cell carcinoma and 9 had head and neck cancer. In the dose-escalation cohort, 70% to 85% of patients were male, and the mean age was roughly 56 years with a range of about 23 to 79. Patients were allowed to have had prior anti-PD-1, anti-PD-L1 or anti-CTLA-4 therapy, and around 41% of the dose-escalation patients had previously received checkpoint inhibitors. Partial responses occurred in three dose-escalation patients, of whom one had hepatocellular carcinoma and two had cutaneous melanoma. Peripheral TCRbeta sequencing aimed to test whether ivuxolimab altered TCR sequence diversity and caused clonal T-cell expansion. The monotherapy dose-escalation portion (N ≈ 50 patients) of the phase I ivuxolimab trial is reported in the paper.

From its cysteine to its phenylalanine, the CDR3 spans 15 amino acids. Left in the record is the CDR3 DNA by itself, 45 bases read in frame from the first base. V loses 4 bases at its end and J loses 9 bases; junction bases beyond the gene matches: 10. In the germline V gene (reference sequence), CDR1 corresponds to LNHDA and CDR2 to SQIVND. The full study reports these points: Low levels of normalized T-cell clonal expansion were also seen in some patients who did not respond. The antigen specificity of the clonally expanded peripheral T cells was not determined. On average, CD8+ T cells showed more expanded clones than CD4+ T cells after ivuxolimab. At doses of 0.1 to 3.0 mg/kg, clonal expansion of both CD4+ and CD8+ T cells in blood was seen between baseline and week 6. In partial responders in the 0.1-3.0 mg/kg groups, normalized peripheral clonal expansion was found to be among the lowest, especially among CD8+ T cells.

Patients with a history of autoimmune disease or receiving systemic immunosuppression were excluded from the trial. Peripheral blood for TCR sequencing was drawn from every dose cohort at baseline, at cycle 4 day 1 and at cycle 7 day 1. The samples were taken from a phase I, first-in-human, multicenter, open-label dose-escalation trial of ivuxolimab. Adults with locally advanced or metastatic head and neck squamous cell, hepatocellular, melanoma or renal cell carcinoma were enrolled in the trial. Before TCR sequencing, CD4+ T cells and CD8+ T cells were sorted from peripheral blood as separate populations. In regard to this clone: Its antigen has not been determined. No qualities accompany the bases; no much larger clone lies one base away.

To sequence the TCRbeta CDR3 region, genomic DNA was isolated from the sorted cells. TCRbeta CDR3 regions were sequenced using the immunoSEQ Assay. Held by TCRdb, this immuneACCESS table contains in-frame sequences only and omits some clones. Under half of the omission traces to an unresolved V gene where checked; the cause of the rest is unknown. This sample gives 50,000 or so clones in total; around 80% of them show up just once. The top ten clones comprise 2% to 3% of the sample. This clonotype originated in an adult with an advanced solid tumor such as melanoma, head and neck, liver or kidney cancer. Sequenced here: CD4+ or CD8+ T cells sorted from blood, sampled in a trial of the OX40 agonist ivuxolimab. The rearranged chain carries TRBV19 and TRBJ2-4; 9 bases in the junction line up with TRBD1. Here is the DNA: TGTGCCAGTAGTAGCCCGCGGGGACAGGGAAGCATTCAGTACTTC. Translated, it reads CASSSPRGQGSIQYF.